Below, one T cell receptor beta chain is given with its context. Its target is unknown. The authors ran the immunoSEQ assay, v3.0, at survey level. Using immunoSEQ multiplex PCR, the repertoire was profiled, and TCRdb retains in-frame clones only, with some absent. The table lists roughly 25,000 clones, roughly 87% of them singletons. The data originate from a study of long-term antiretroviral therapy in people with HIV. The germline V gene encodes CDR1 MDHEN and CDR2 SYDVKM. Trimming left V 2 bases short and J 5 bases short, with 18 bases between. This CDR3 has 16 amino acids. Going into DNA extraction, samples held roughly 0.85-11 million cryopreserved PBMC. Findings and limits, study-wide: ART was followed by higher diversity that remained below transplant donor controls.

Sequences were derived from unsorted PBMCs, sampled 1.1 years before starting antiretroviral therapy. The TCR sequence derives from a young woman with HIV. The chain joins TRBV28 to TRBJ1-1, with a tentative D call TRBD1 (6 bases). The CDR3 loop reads CASSLTGHRFYTEAFF. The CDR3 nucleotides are TGTGCCAGCAGTTTAACGGGACATAGGTTCTATACTGAAGCTTTCTTT.